Listed below are T cell receptor beta chains from one sample, sequenced in a study of T cell repertoires in cytomegalovirus infection. Which antigens these TCRs recognize remains unknown. Using its own MiXCR run on the reads, TCRdb lists one record per CDR3 protein. The sample holds 370,000 or so distinct CDR3 sequences, about 35% seen once. Source: cultured PBMCs, taken from culture after CMV antigen stimulation. These receptors all stem from a human donor in good health (CMV status not recorded). Some clones in this sample may be carry-over from other donors' samples. Each CDR3 is given with its conserved first and last residue. Only some rows state a clone size, as once, few, many or a class for expanded clones.

clone_size v_call cdr3_length cdr3_aa
once TRBV29-1 14 CSAAGRLDYNEQFF
NA TRBV4-1 15 CASSQRTASNYGYTF
few TRBV7-9 14 CASSFTQGDNGYTF
NA TRBV7-2 12 CASSDTHYEQYF
few TRBV29-1 11 CSLGGDHEQFF
many TRBV7-2 13 CASSLESYNEQFF
NA TRBV4-1 15 CASSQEGNYNSPLHF
NA TRBV29-1 13 CSVTPRHGNEQFF
NA TRBV20-1 15 CSATRTFRGANEQFF
once TRBV15 12 CATSRDKDEQYF
NA TRBV4-1 15 CASSQGGRGQETQYF
few TRBV7-2 17 CASSLGSAGGRYNEQFF
few TRBV7-2 14 CASSPGTGVYEQYF
few TRBV7-2 15 CASSLDRGLYNEQFF
NA TRBV11-2 16 CASSSLVAGSYNEQFF
NA TRBV7-9 16 CASSPSRGQGAYEQYF
few TRBV7-3 13 CASSSGNNSPLHF
many TRBV7-2 15 CASSLVLSARYEQYF
few TRBV12-3/TRBV12-4 12 CASSLTSRELFF
many TRBV7-8 15 CASSLRGPSGNTIYF
few TRBV27 16 CASSALLAGAYNEQFF
NA TRBV7-2 15 CASSWRGLASYEQYF
many TRBV7-2 16 CASSLRIRTVISPLHF
many TRBV12-3/TRBV12-4 15 CASSKHQGSQETQYF
NA TRBV7-9 15 CASSNSDRINYGYTF
few TRBV11-2 17 CASSLDLTSGSTDTQYF
few TRBV4-1 16 CASSQDSNGLLETQYF
once TRBV4-1 16 CASSQEGNRVYNEQFF
few TRBV11-1 15 CASSLTDYSGNTIYF
NA TRBV6-1 16 CASSATSGRPSGELFF
few TRBV10-3 14 CATQAGAPYNEQFF
NA TRBV7-3 12 CASRPSGNTIYF
NA TRBV27 12 CASFTGYNEQFF
few TRBV7-3 15 CASSMGLAGADTQYF
many TRBV7-2 18 CASSLELAGEFYGNEQFF
NA TRBV12-3/TRBV12-4 16 CASSPRLLRGEETQYF
NA TRBV7-9 12 CAIRIQNTEAFF
NA TRBV7-6 13 CASSRDRREKLFF
NA TRBV28 13 CASSFSGRARLLF
NA TRBV5-6 16 CASSFTGTGINYGYTF
few TRBV30 16 CAWSLEWPAVPYEQYF
once TRBV20-1 16 CSARALAGVGTGELFF
NA TRBV12-3/TRBV12-4 16 CASSPWAGLLNTEAFF
NA TRBV5-1 18 CASSLSTGGASGANVLTF
NA TRBV7-9 14 CASSGSDRGNEQYF
few TRBV7-2 15 CASSLVVAGSDTQYF
NA TRBV19 16 CASSISRGTVNQPQHF
NA TRBV28 16 CASAGGAIIPNYGYTF
NA TRBV4-2 16 CASSQGGTGLGTEAFF
NA TRBV7-2 15 CASSRQFSSTDTQYF
NA TRBV28 15 CASRYSTGVRTEAFF
NA TRBV7-2 13 CASSILVKDTQYF
few TRBV7-2 15 CASTLGRDSNQPQHF
NA TRBV28 14 CASRRDRLNNEQFF
few TRBV6-2/TRBV6-3 20 CASRIAPGQSNTIITYEQYF
once TRBV12-5 14 CASAAGGPTDTQYF
few TRBV6-2/TRBV6-3 14 CASSPTGNRQPQHF
few TRBV12-3/TRBV12-4 13 CASSFRRFYEQYF
NA TRBV5-3 17 CASSLEDQGPLFGKLFF